This T cell receptor (beta chain) stems from a study of blood T cell repertoires in COVID-19. Study-level information: The cDNA or gDNA used as material had been derived from T cells, B-cell-depleted T cells, or PBMCs.

In the original analysis: How many nucleated cells were present was estimated from reference gene primer amplification. Assay: immunoSEQ multiplex PCR; the TCRdb copy retains only in-frame clones and omits some. V, J and clone size reflect that table, while D and trimming were determined from the DNA. Among fewer than 350,000 clones listed, 88% were seen once. Trimming pared 6 bases from V and 0 bases from J, leaving 8 bases between. This CDR3 comprises 13 residues. The V gene's germline CDR1 is SNHLY and CDR2 FYNNEI. The TCR sequence derives from a woman aged 30 to 39 with COVID-19, enrolled during active disease. Sequenced input: peripheral blood. The chain combines TRBV2 with TRBJ1-2, with D uncertain. The CDR3 loop is CASSAGANYGYTF. The CDR3, as DNA: TGTGCCAGCAGCGCTGGAGCTAACTATGGCTACACCTTC.